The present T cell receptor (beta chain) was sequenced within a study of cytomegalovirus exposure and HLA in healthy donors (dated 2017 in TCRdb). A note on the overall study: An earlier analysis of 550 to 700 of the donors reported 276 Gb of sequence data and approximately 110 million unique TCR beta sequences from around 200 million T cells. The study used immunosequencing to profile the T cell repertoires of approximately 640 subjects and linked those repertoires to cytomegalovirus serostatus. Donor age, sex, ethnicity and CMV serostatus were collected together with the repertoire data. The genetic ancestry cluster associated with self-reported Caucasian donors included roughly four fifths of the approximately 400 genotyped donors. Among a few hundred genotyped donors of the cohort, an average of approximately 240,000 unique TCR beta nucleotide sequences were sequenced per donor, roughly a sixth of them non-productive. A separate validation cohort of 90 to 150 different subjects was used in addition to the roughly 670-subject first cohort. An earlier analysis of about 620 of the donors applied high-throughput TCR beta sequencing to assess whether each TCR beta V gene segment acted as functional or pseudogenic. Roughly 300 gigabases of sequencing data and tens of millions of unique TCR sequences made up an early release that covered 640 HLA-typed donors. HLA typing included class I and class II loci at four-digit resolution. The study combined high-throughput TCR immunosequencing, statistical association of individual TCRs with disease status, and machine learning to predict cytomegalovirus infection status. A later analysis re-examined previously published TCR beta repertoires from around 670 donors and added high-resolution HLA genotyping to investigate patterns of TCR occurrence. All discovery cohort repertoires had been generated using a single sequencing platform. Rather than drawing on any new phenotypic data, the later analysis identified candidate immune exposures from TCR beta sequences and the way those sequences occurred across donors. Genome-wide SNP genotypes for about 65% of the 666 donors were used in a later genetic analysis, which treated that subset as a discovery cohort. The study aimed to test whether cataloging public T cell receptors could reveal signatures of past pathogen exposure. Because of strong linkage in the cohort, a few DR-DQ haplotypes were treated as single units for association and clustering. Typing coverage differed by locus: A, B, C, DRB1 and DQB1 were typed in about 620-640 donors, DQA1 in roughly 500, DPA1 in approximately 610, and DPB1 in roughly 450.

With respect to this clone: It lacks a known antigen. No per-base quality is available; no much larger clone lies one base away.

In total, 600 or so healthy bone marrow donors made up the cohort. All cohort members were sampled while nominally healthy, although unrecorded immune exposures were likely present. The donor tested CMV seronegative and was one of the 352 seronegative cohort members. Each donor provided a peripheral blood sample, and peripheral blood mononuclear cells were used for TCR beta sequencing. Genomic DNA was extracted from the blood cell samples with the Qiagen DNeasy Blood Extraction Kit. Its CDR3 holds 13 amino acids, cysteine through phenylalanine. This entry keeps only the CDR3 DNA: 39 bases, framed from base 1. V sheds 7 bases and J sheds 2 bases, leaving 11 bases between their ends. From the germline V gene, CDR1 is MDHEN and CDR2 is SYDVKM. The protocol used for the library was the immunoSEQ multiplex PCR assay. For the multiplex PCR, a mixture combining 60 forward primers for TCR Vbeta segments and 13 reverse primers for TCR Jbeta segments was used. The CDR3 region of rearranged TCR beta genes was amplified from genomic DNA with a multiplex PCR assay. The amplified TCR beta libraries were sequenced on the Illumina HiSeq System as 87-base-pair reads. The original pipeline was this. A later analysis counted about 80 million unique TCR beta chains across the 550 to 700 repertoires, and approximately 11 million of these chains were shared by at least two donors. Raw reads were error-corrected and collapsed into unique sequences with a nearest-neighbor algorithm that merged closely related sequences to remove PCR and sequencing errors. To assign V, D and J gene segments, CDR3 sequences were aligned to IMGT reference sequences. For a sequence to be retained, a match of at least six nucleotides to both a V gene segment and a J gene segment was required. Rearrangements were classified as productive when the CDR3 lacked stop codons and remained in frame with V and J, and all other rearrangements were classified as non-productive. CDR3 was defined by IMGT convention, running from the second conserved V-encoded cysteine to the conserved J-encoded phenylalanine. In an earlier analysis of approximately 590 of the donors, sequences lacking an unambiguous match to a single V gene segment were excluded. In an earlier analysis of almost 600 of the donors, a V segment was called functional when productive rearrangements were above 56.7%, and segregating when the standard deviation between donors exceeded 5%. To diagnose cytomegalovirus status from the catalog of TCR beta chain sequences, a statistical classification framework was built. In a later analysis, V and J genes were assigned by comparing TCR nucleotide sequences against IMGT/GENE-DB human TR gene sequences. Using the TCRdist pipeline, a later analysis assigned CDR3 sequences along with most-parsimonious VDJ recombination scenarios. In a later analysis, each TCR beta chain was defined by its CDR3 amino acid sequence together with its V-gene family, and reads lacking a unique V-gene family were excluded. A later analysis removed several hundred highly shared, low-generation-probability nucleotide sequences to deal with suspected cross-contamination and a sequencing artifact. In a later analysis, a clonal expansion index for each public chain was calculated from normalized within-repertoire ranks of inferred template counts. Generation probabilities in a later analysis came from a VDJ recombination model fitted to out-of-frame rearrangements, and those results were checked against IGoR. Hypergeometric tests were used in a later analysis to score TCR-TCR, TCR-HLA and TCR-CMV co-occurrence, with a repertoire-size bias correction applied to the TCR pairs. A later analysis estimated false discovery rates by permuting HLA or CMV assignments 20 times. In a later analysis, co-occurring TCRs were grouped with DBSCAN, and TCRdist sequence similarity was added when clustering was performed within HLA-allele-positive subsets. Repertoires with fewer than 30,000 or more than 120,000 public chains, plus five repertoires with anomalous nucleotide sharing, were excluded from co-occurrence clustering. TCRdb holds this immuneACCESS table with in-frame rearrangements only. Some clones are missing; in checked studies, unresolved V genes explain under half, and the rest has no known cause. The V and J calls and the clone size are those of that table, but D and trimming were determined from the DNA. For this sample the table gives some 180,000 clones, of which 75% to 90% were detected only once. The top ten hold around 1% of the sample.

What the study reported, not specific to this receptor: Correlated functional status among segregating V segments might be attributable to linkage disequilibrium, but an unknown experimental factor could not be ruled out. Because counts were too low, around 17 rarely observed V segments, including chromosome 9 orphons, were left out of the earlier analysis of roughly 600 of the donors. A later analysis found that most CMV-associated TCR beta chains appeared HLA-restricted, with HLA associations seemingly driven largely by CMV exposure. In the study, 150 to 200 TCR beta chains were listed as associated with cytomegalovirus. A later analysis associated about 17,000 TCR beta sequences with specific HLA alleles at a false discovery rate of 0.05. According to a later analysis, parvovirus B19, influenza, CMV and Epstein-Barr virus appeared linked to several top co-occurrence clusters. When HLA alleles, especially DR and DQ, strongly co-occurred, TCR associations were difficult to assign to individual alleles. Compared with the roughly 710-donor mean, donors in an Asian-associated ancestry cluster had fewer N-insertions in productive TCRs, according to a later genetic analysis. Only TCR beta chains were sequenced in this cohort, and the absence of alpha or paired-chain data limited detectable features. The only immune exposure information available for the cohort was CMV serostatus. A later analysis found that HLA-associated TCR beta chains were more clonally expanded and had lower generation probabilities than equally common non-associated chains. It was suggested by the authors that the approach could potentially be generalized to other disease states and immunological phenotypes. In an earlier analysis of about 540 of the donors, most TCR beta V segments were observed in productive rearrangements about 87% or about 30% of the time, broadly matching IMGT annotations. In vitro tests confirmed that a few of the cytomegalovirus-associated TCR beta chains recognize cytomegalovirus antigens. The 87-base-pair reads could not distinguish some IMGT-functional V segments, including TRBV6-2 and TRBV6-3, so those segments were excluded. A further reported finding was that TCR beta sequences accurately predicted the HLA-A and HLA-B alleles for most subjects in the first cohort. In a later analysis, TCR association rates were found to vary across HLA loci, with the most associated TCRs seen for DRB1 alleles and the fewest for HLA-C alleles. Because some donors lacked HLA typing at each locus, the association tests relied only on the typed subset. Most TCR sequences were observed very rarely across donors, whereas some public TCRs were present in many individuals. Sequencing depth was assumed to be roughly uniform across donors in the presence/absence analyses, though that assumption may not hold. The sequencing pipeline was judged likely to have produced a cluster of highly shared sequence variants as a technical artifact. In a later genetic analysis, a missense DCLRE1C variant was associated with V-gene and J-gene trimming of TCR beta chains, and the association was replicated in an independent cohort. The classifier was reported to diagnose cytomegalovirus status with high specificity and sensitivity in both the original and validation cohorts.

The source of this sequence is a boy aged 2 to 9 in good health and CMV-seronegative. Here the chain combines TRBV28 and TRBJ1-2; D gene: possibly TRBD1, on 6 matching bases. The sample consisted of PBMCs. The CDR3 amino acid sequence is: CASTLDSNYGYTF. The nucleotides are TGTGCCAGCACCCTGGACAGCAACTATGGCTACACCTTC.